Listed below are T cell receptor beta chains from one sample, sequenced in a study of blood T cell repertoires in COVID-19. Data came from immunoSEQ multiplex PCR; TCRdb stores just in-frame clones and leaves some out. This repertoire shows about 480,000 clones, 89% found once; its top ten account for roughly 0.84%. The sequencing sample was made of peripheral blood. Receptors were obtained from a young man with COVID-19, enrolled during active disease. Both conserved end residues are part of each CDR3. D genes are given only for firm matches. Where a row states a size, it is once, few, many or the class of an expanded clone; other rows omit it.

NA	TRBV5-8	NA	TRBJ2-1	CASSPSSGLYNEQFF	TGTGCCAGCAGCCCCAGTAGCGGCCTGTACAATGAGCAGTTCTTC
NA	TRBV7-8	TRBD2	TRBJ2-2	CASSLGLAPNTGELFF	TGTGCCAGCAGCTTGGGACTAGCGCCGAACACCGGGGAGCTGTTTTTT
NA	TRBV11-3	TRBD2	TRBJ2-1	CASSLTKASGKINEQFF	TGTGCCAGCAGCTTAACTAAGGCTAGCGGGAAAATCAATGAGCAGTTCTTC
NA	TRBV19	TRBD1	TRBJ1-1	CASQTGGAFF	TGTGCCAGTCAAACAGGGGGAGCTTTCTTT
NA	TRBV6-4	TRBD2	TRBJ2-3	CASSDFSIVTSGGRRTDTQYF	TGTGCCAGCAGTGACTTTAGCATCGTAACTAGCGGGGGGAGAAGGACAGATACGCAGTATTTT
NA	TRBV7-2	TRBD2	TRBJ2-7	CASSFMGLANSEQYF	TGTGCCAGCAGCTTTATGGGACTAGCGAATTCCGAGCAGTACTTC
NA	TRBV27	NA	TRBJ2-7	CASSFGGSYEQYF	TGTGCCAGCAGTTTTGGCGGATCCTACGAGCAGTACTTC
once	TRBV12-3/TRBV12-4	NA	TRBJ2-7	CASSDRGYEQYF	TGTGCCAGCAGCGATCGGGGGTACGAGCAGTACTTC
NA	TRBV27	NA	TRBJ2-7	CASSPGHDYEQYF	TGTGCCAGCAGTCCAGGACACGACTACGAGCAGTACTTC
NA	TRBV14	NA	TRBJ2-1	CASSHEDIATSLNEQFF	TGTGCCAGCAGCCATGAGGATATAGCTACGTCTCTCAATGAGCAGTTCTTC
NA	TRBV2	NA	TRBJ2-5	CASSDSSGETQYF	TGTGCCAGCAGTGATTCCAGTGGCGAGACCCAGTACTTC
NA	TRBV6-5	NA	TRBJ1-1	CASSYVGESNTEAFF	TGTGCCAGCAGTTACGTCGGGGAGAGCAACACTGAAGCTTTCTTT
NA	TRBV30	NA	TRBJ1-1	CAWTDEGFGMNTEAFF	TGTGCCTGGACGGACGAGGGTTTCGGGATGAACACTGAAGCTTTCTTT
NA	TRBV6-5	NA	TRBJ1-1	CASRYLQDTGAFF	TGTGCCAGCAGATACCTACAGGATACCGGAGCTTTCTTT
once	TRBV21-1	NA	TRBJ2-2	CASSSRQGASTGELFF	TGTGCCAGCAGTAGTCGACAGGGGGCTAGCACCGGGGAGCTGTTTTTT
NA	TRBV5-6	NA	TRBJ1-3	CASEGSTTLSGNTIYF	TGTGCCAGCGAGGGCAGTACCACCCTCTCTGGAAACACCATATATTTT
NA	TRBV6-5	NA	TRBJ1-3	CASSLDSTGNTIYF	TGTGCCAGCAGCCTAGACAGCACTGGAAACACCATATATTTT
NA	TRBV5-8	NA	TRBJ2-1	CASSYLNSLNYNEQFF	TGTGCCAGCAGTTACCTTAACAGCCTGAACTACAATGAGCAGTTCTTC
NA	TRBV19	TRBD2	TRBJ2-3	CASSIRGSGRGGVTDTQYF	TGTGCCAGTAGTATAAGAGGTAGCGGGAGAGGGGGGGTCACAGATACGCAGTATTTT
once	TRBV19	NA	TRBJ2-1	CASSVEGLPGRQFF	TGTGCCAGTAGTGTGGAGGGACTGCCGGGGAGGCAGTTCTTC
NA	TRBV6-5	NA	TRBJ2-2	CASRTSVDTGELFF	TGTGCCAGCAGAACAAGCGTGGACACCGGGGAGCTGTTTTTT
NA	TRBV27	NA	TRBJ1-2	CASSPGPGYGYTF	TGTGCCAGCAGTCCAGGGCCGGGCTATGGCTACACCTTC
NA	TRBV27	TRBD1	TRBJ1-2	CASKDRDRGHYGYTF	TGTGCCAGCAAAGACCGGGACAGGGGGCACTATGGCTACACCTTC
NA	TRBV19	TRBD2	TRBJ2-2	CASSPSSGRSTGELFF	TGTGCCAGTAGTCCGTCCAGCGGGAGGAGCACCGGGGAGCTGTTTTTT
NA	TRBV5-1	NA	TRBJ1-1	CASGQGVNTEAFF	TGCGCCAGCGGGCAGGGCGTGAACACTGAAGCTTTCTTT
NA	TRBV19	NA	TRBJ2-7	CASLVHAYNYEQYF	TGTGCCAGTCTTGTCCACGCGTATAACTACGAGCAGTACTTC
NA	TRBV11-2	TRBD2	TRBJ2-7	CASSMGLADYEQYF	TGTGCCAGCAGCATGGGACTAGCGGATTACGAGCAGTACTTC
NA	TRBV5-1	NA	TRBJ2-3	CASSLAGTDTQYF	TGCGCCAGCAGCTTAGCGGGCACAGATACGCAGTATTTT
NA	TRBV12-3/TRBV12-4	NA	TRBJ2-1	CASTLGRAEQFF	TGTGCCAGCACCCTCGGGCGGGCCGAGCAGTTCTTC
NA	TRBV6-5	NA	TRBJ2-6	CASISLSGANVLTF	TGTGCCAGCATATCCCTATCTGGGGCCAACGTCCTGACTTTC
once	TRBV6-5	TRBD2	TRBJ2-3	CASSYSQRGSTDTQYF	TGTGCCAGCAGTTACTCGCAGCGGGGGAGCACAGATACGCAGTATTTT
NA	TRBV24-1	NA	TRBJ2-5	CATSEGGRSQETQYF	TGTGCCACCAGTGAGGGGGGTAGGTCCCAAGAGACCCAGTACTTC
NA	TRBV5-4	NA	TRBJ2-1	CASSPGSSYNEQFF	TGTGCCAGCAGCCCCGGGAGCTCCTACAATGAGCAGTTCTTC
NA	TRBV7-6	NA	TRBJ2-5	CASSAYRVETQYF	TGTGCCAGCAGCGCTTACAGGGTGGAGACCCAGTACTTC
NA	TRBV7-8	NA	TRBJ1-5	CASSLVRRINQPQHF	TGTGCCAGCAGCTTAGTTCGGCGGATAAATCAGCCCCAGCATTTT
NA	TRBV7-8	NA	TRBJ2-6	CASSLTGANVLTF	TGTGCCAGCAGCTTAACAGGGGCCAACGTCCTGACTTTC
NA	TRBV15	NA	TRBJ1-5	CATSRETADQPQHF	TGTGCCACCAGCAGAGAAACAGCGGATCAGCCCCAGCATTTT
NA	TRBV5-1	NA	TRBJ2-7	CASSIGQSASYEQYF	TGCGCCAGCAGCATTGGACAGTCGGCCTCCTACGAGCAGTACTTC
NA	TRBV3-1/TRBV3-2	TRBD2	TRBJ2-7	CASSRVAGAGEQYF	TGTGCCAGCAGCCGCGTGGCGGGAGCCGGCGAGCAGTACTTC
NA	TRBV4-1	TRBD2	TRBJ2-5	CASSQDLAGYFETQYF	TGCGCCAGCAGCCAAGACCTAGCGGGATATTTCGAGACCCAGTACTTC
NA	TRBV5-4	TRBD2	TRBJ2-1	CASSLGGGPLSGNEQFF	TGTGCCAGCAGCTTGGGGGGGGGACCGCTGTCAGGCAATGAGCAGTTCTTC
NA	TRBV7-8	NA	TRBJ2-4	CASSLRVDTPAKNIQYF	TGTGCCAGCAGCTTACGTGTGGACACTCCAGCCAAAAACATTCAGTACTTC
NA	TRBV11-2	TRBD2	TRBJ2-1	CASSLAGGLAGEGYNEQFF	TGTGCCAGCAGCTTAGCGGGGGGACTGGCGGGAGAAGGGTACAATGAGCAGTTCTTC
NA	TRBV27	TRBD2	TRBJ2-7	CASSGLAGDEQYF	TGTGCCAGCTCTGGACTAGCGGGAGACGAGCAGTACTTC
NA	TRBV5-1	TRBD2	TRBJ2-3	CASSLLGGASGGNTDTQYF	TGCGCCAGCAGCTTGCTTGGTGGGGCTAGCGGAGGGAACACAGATACGCAGTATTTT
NA	TRBV9	TRBD2	TRBJ2-3	CASSPRGSGATDTQYF	TGTGCCAGCAGCCCACGTGGTAGCGGGGCGACAGATACGCAGTATTTT
NA	TRBV11-2	NA	TRBJ2-2	CASSLTNTGELFF	TGTGCCAGCAGCTTAACAAACACCGGGGAGCTGTTTTTT
NA	TRBV7-9	NA	TRBJ2-2	CASSFREPDTGELFF	TGTGCCAGCAGCTTCCGGGAGCCGGACACCGGGGAGCTGTTTTTT
NA	TRBV5-6	NA	TRBJ2-7	CASSLDRDHEQYF	TGTGCCAGCAGCTTGGACAGGGACCACGAGCAGTACTTC
NA	TRBV18	NA	TRBJ2-2	CASSPKTVNTGELFF	TGTGCCAGCTCACCCAAGACTGTGAACACCGGGGAGCTGTTTTTT
once	TRBV7-2	TRBD1	TRBJ2-7	CASSLEGQGAYEQYF	TGTGCCAGCAGCTTAGAGGGACAGGGGGCCTACGAGCAGTACTTC
NA	TRBV25-1	TRBD1	TRBJ1-6	CASSEWNRGGNSPLHF	TGTGCCAGCAGTGAATGGAACAGGGGGGGGAATTCACCCCTCCACTTT
once	TRBV3-1/TRBV3-2	NA	TRBJ2-7	CASSQYTRSYEQYF	TGTGCCAGCAGCCAATACACCCGCTCCTACGAGCAGTACTTC
NA	TRBV3-1/TRBV3-2	TRBD1	TRBJ1-6	CASSPRQGSSYNSPLHF	TGTGCCAGCAGCCCGAGACAGGGGAGCTCCTATAATTCACCCCTCCACTTT
NA	TRBV30	TRBD1	TRBJ1-4	CAWSEQGGRTNEKLFF	TGTGCCTGGAGTGAGCAGGGGGGAAGGACTAATGAAAAACTGTTTTTT